A selection of T cell receptor beta chains follows, all from one sample in a study of T cell repertoires in cytomegalovirus infection. TCRdb itself ran the reads through MiXCR, one entry per CDR3 protein. Here the sample spans fewer than 350,000 distinct CDR3 sequences, under 20% being singletons. The sequenced sample was PBMCs. The receptors were sampled from a human donor in good health (CMV status not recorded). Some clones in this sample may be carry-over from other donors' samples. Each CDR3 is given with its conserved first and last residue. Fields, in order: J gene, V gene, D gene, clone size, CDR3 DNA, CDR3 protein. D genes are given only for firm matches. Clone size appears in some rows only: once, few, many, or a class for an expanded clone.

J: TRBJ1-3; V: TRBV6-1; D: TRBD1; size: many; DNA: TGTGCCAGCAGGGGAGACAGGGGGTATGGAAACACCATATATTTT; CDR3: CASRGDRGYGNTIYF
J: TRBJ1-1; V: TRBV6-2/TRBV6-3; D: .; size: few; DNA: TGTGCCAGCAGTGGGATCCTGGGCACTGAAGCTTTCTTT; CDR3: CASSGILGTEAFF
J: TRBJ1-5; V: TRBV28; D: TRBD1; size: many; DNA: TGTGCCAGCAGTTGGACAGGTGGCTGGGCGGGCAATCAGCCCCAGCATTTT; CDR3: CASSWTGGWAGNQPQHF
J: TRBJ2-3; V: TRBV12-3/TRBV12-4; D: TRBD2; size: many; DNA: TGTGCCAGCAGTTTTGGGCTAGCGGGGGGCACAGATACGCAGTATTTT; CDR3: CASSFGLAGGTDTQYF
J: TRBJ1-2; V: TRBV6-5; D: .; size: few; DNA: TGTGCCAGCAGTTATTCCATTGGGGGAAAGAATGGCTACACCTTC; CDR3: CASSYSIGGKNGYTF
J: TRBJ2-3; V: TRBV4-1; D: TRBD2; size: .; DNA: TGCGCCAGCAGTCCCGGACTAGCGGCCCCAGATACGCAGTATTTT; CDR3: CASSPGLAAPDTQYF
J: TRBJ1-4; V: TRBV2; D: .; size: few; DNA: TGTGCCAGCAGTCGGGCAGGGAATAATGAAAAACTGTTTTTT; CDR3: CASSRAGNNEKLFF
J: TRBJ1-1; V: TRBV7-2; D: TRBD1; size: many; DNA: TGTGCCAGCAGCTTAGCGGACAGGGGAAGGACTGAAGCTTTCTTT; CDR3: CASSLADRGRTEAFF
J: TRBJ2-7; V: TRBV6-5; D: .; size: few; DNA: TGTGCCAGCAGCTCAACATGGGGGATCTACGAGCAGTACTTC; CDR3: CASSSTWGIYEQYF
J: TRBJ1-5; V: TRBV6-1; D: .; size: few; DNA: TGTGCCAGCAGCACGTTGGGCCCTGGTAGCAATCAGCCCCAGCATTTT; CDR3: CASSTLGPGSNQPQHF
J: TRBJ1-4; V: TRBV7-2; D: TRBD1; size: many; DNA: TGTGCCAGCAGCCCGAGAGGACAGGGCCAGGGTGAAAAACTGTTTTTT; CDR3: CASSPRGQGQGEKLFF
J: TRBJ2-7; V: TRBV12-3/TRBV12-4; D: .; size: .; DNA: TGTGCCAGCAGTTTAGCACCCCCAGGGAAGCAGTACTTC; CDR3: CASSLAPPGKQYF
J: TRBJ1-1; V: TRBV7-2; D: .; size: .; DNA: TGTGCCAGCAGCTTAGCTGGACAGCCGACGACTGAAGCTTTCTTT; CDR3: CASSLAGQPTTEAFF
J: TRBJ2-5; V: TRBV7-2; D: .; size: many; DNA: TGTGCCAGCAGCAAAGGGACGAAAGAGACCCAGTACTTC; CDR3: CASSKGTKETQYF
J: TRBJ1-1; V: TRBV20-1; D: TRBD1; size: once; DNA: TGCAGTGCTACTACACCGGGACAGGGGAGGGGGGACACTGAAGCTTTCTTT; CDR3: CSATTPGQGRGDTEAFF
J: TRBJ2-5; V: TRBV7-9; D: .; size: many; DNA: TGTGCCAGCAGCTACGATGGGGGAGTGACGAAGACCCAGTACTTC; CDR3: CASSYDGGVTKTQYF
J: TRBJ1-1; V: TRBV6-1; D: .; size: few; DNA: TGTGCCAGCATGACCGACCCCATGAACACTGAAGCTTTCTTT; CDR3: CASMTDPMNTEAFF
J: TRBJ2-7; V: TRBV18; D: TRBD2; size: .; DNA: TGTGCCAGCTCACCCGACCGGGACTACCGCACGCTCGTCTACGAGCAGTACTTC; CDR3: CASSPDRDYRTLVYEQYF
J: TRBJ2-6; V: TRBV7-2; D: .; size: many; DNA: TGTGCCAGCAGCCTAACAGGGCTAGGGGCCTCTGGGGCCAACGTCCTGACTTTC; CDR3: CASSLTGLGASGANVLTF
J: TRBJ2-3; V: TRBV10-3; D: TRBD2; size: .; DNA: TGTGCCATCAGTGGAGGGACTAGCGGTACAGATACGCAGTATTTT; CDR3: CAISGGTSGTDTQYF
J: TRBJ2-1; V: TRBV7-8; D: TRBD1; size: many; DNA: TGTGCCAGCAGCTTCTCCGACAGGGAATCTTACAATGAGCAGTTCTTC; CDR3: CASSFSDRESYNEQFF
J: TRBJ1-5; V: TRBV19; D: TRBD1; size: few; DNA: TGTGCCAGTAGTATCCGACAGGGAAGCAATCAGCCCCAGCATTTT; CDR3: CASSIRQGSNQPQHF
J: TRBJ2-7; V: TRBV12-3/TRBV12-4; D: TRBD1; size: few; DNA: TGTGCCAGCAGTTCACCGGGACAGGGATACAAGAAGTACTACGAGCAGTACTTC; CDR3: CASSSPGQGYKKYYEQYF
J: TRBJ2-7; V: TRBV5-4; D: TRBD2; size: .; DNA: TGTGCCAGCAGCTTGCAACCTAGCGGGGTCAACGAGCAGTACTTC; CDR3: CASSLQPSGVNEQYF
J: TRBJ1-1; V: TRBV6-2/TRBV6-3; D: .; size: few; DNA: TGTGCCAGCCTGGTGGGGGGTTCGGACACTGAAGCTTTCTTT; CDR3: CASLVGGSDTEAFF
J: TRBJ2-7; V: TRBV7-9; D: .; size: many; DNA: TGTGCCAGCAGCTTAGCAGGGGTCTCCTACGAGCAGTACTTC; CDR3: CASSLAGVSYEQYF
J: TRBJ2-7; V: TRBV20-1; D: .; size: few; DNA: TGCAGTGCTCCTAGGGAATCGGGCTCCTACGAGCAGTACTTC; CDR3: CSAPRESGSYEQYF
J: TRBJ1-5; V: TRBV6-5; D: .; size: few; DNA: TGTGCCAGCAGTTACGACAGGAACAATCAGCCCCAGCATTTT; CDR3: CASSYDRNNQPQHF
J: TRBJ2-7; V: TRBV6-5; D: .; size: few; DNA: TGTGCCAGCAGTTACTCATGGACAGGGAGAAGCGGGGACCCCTACGAGCAGTACTTC; CDR3: CASSYSWTGRSGDPYEQYF
J: TRBJ1-5; V: TRBV3-1; D: .; size: once; DNA: TGTGCCAGCAGCCCGCTCGGTCCCGATACGCCCCAGCATTTT; CDR3: CASSPLGPDTPQHF
J: TRBJ2-2; V: TRBV4-1; D: .; size: few; DNA: TGCGCCAGCAGCCAAGATCGGCCTACAGAATACACCGGGGAGCTGTTTTTT; CDR3: CASSQDRPTEYTGELFF
J: TRBJ1-1; V: TRBV18; D: .; size: .; DNA: TGTGCCAGCTCACCGTTCCAAGGGAAGGACACTGAAGCTTTCTTT; CDR3: CASSPFQGKDTEAFF
J: TRBJ2-7; V: TRBV2; D: TRBD1; size: .; DNA: TGTGCCAGCAGGGGGGACAGGCCCTCCTACGAGCAGTACTTC; CDR3: CASRGDRPSYEQYF
J: TRBJ1-3; V: TRBV28; D: .; size: few; DNA: TGTGCCAGCAGTCCGCTCGCGGGCTCTGGAAACACCATATATTTT; CDR3: CASSPLAGSGNTIYF
J: TRBJ2-1; V: TRBV3-1; D: TRBD2; size: .; DNA: TGTGCCAGCAGCCAAGATGCCCTAGCGGGGACCTACAATGAGCAGTTCTTC; CDR3: CASSQDALAGTYNEQFF
J: TRBJ2-3; V: TRBV6-2/TRBV6-3; D: TRBD2; size: .; DNA: TGTGCCAGCAGTCGCCTTGGTAGCGGGACGAACATCTACACAGATACGCAGTATTTT; CDR3: CASSRLGSGTNIYTDTQYF
J: TRBJ2-3; V: TRBV7-2; D: .; size: many; DNA: TGTGCCAGCAGCTTAGACCAGTACACAGATACGCAGTATTTT; CDR3: CASSLDQYTDTQYF
J: TRBJ2-3; V: TRBV27; D: .; size: many; DNA: TGTGCCAGCAGTCCACCAAGGCAGCGCCTGGGAGATACGCAGTATTTT; CDR3: CASSPPRQRLGDTQYF
J: TRBJ2-5; V: TRBV28; D: .; size: few; DNA: TGTGCCAGCAGTCCAGTAGGTTATCAAGAGACCCAGTACTTC; CDR3: CASSPVGYQETQYF
J: TRBJ1-1; V: TRBV7-2; D: TRBD1; size: many; DNA: TGTGCCAGCAGCTTACGACAGGGTATCAGGGAGGCTTTCTTT; CDR3: CASSLRQGIREAFF
J: TRBJ1-2; V: TRBV20-1; D: .; size: .; DNA: TGCAGTGCTAGTGACGGTTATGGCTACACCTTC; CDR3: CSASDGYGYTF
J: TRBJ2-7; V: TRBV23-1; D: .; size: .; DNA: TGCGCCAGCAGTCAATTCCCTGAAAGGAAGGAAGCCGTCTCCTACGAGCAGTACTTC; CDR3: CASSQFPERKEAVSYEQYF
J: TRBJ2-3; V: TRBV10-3; D: .; size: .; DNA: TGTGCCATCAGTGAGACCACAGATACGCAGTATTTT; CDR3: CAISETTDTQYF
J: TRBJ1-2; V: TRBV11-2; D: .; size: few; DNA: TGTGCCAGCAGCTCGGCCGGGGACGGAACTAACTATGGCTACACCTTC; CDR3: CASSSAGDGTNYGYTF
J: TRBJ1-4; V: TRBV19; D: .; size: few; DNA: TGTGCCAGTAGTACCCTGGAAGGACTGAATTTCTTT; CDR3: CASSTLEGLNFF
J: TRBJ1-1; V: TRBV6-2/TRBV6-3; D: .; size: .; DNA: TGTGCCAGCAGTTCCTACCCGTCGGGGCGGCACACTGAAGCTTTCTTT; CDR3: CASSSYPSGRHTEAFF
J: TRBJ2-7; V: TRBV7-2; D: .; size: many; DNA: TGTGCCAGCAGCTTAGAACGACTAGGGAACTACGAGCAGTACTTC; CDR3: CASSLERLGNYEQYF
J: TRBJ2-7; V: TRBV25-1; D: .; size: .; DNA: TGTGCCAGCAGTGAATTCCTCGGGTTCCCGCCCTACGAGCAGTACTTC; CDR3: CASSEFLGFPPYEQYF
J: TRBJ1-3; V: TRBV6-6; D: .; size: .; DNA: TGTGCCAGCAGTTACGGGCCGCCGGTGGTTGGAAACACCATATATTTT; CDR3: CASSYGPPVVGNTIYF
J: TRBJ2-1; V: TRBV7-6; D: .; size: many; DNA: TGTGCCAGCAGGGAGGGCCAGGGCTACAATGAGCAGTTCTTC; CDR3: CASREGQGYNEQFF
J: TRBJ2-3; V: TRBV11-1; D: .; size: .; DNA: TGTGCCAGCAGCCCTCTAGGGGGGGCTAGCACAGATACGCAGTATTTT; CDR3: CASSPLGGASTDTQYF